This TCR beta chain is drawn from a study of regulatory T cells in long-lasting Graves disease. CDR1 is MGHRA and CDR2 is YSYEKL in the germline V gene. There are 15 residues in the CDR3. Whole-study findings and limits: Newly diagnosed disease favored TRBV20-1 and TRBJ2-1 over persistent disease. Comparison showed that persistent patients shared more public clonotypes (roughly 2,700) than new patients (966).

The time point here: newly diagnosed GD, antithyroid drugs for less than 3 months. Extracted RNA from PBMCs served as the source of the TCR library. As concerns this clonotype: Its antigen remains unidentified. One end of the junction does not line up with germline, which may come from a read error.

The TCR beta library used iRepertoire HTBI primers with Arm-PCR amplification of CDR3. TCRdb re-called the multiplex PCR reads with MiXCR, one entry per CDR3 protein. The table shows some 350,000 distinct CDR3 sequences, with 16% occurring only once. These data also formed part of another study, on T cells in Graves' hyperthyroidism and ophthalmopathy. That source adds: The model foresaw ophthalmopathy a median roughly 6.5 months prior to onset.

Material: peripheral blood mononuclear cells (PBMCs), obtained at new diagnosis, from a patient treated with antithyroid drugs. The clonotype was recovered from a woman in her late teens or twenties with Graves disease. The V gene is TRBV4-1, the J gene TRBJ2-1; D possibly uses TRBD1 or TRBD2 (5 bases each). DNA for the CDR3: TGTGCCAGCAGCCAAGATTCCTGGAGAGGGGATGGGCAGTTCTTC. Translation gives CASSQDSWRGDGQFF.